This T cell receptor beta chain originates from a study of beta chain features in type 1 diabetes. Study results and caveats: A moderate, significant TCRB CDR3 shortening appeared in type 1 diabetes across four CD4+ subsets.

CDR1 and CDR2 (germline): SGHTA, FQGNSA. The CDR3 has 17 amino acids. V shed 3 bases, J shed 1 base, and the junction held 7 bases outside the gene matches. This clone was seen only a few times. Its matching antigen is unknown. Expressed TCRB transcripts were sequenced after all isolated RNA was converted to cDNA. Repertoires were generated with immunoSEQ multiplex PCR, while TCRdb's copy carries only in-frame clones and drops some. This repertoire shows about 340,000 clones, 6.5% to 10% found once; its top ten account for approximately 0.44%. The specimen sequenced was central memory CD4+ T cells from blood. This sequence was found in a woman aged 18-29 years in good health. The chain couples TRBV7-2 to TRBJ2-5, with 11 bases identical to TRBD2. CDR3 amino acids: CASSFRVAGGSQETQYF. CDR3 coding DNA: TGTGCCAGCAGCTTCCGGGTAGCGGGAGGGTCCCAAGAGACCCAGTACTTC.